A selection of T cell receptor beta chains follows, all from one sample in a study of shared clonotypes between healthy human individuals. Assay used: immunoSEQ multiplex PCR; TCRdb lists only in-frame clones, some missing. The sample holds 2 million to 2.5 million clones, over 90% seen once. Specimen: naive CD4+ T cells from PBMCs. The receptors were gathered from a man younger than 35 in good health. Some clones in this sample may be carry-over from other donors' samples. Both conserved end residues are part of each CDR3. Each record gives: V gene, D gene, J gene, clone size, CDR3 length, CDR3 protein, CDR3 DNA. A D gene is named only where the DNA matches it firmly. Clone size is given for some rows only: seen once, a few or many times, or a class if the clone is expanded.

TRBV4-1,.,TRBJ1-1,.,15,CASSQSGHPNTEAFF,TGCGCCAGCAGCCAGTCGGGACATCCGAACACTGAAGCTTTCTTT
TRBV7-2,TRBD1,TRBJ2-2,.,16,CASSPPRGRGTGELFF,TGTGCCAGCAGCCCCCCCAGGGGGCGAGGCACCGGGGAGCTGTTTTTT
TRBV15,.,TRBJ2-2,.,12,CATSRDFGELFF,TGTGCCACCAGCAGAGACTTCGGGGAGCTGTTTTTT
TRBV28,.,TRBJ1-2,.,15,CASSQRGAGSYGYTF,TGTGCCAGCTCCCAACGGGGGGCAGGCTCATATGGCTACACCTTC
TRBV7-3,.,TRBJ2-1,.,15,CASSLVGASYNEQFF,TGTGCCAGCAGCTTAGTGGGAGCCTCCTACAATGAGCAGTTCTTC
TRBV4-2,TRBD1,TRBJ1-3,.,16,CASSQEGQGSGNTIYF,TGTGCCAGCAGCCAGGAAGGACAGGGCTCTGGAAACACCATATATTTT
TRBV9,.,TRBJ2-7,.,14,CASSVDAGRYEQYF,TGTGCCAGCAGCGTGGATGCCGGAAGGTACGAGCAGTACTTC
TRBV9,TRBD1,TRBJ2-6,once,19,CASSDNRDRGRSGANVLTF,TGTGCCAGCAGCGACAACCGGGACAGGGGGCGATCTGGGGCCAACGTCCTGACTTTC
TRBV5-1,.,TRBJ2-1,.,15,CASSLVLPGSDEQFF,TGCGCCAGCAGCTTGGTATTGCCGGGGTCGGATGAGCAGTTCTTC
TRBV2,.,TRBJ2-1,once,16,CASSAVGLSSYNEQFF,TGTGCCAGCAGCGCCGTGGGACTTAGCTCCTACAATGAGCAGTTCTTC
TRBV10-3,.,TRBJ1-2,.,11,CAISEDGGYTF,TGTGCCATCAGCGAGGACGGTGGCTACACCTTC
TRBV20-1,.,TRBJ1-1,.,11,CRGTENTEAFF,TGCAGGGGGACGGAGAACACTGAAGCTTTCTTT
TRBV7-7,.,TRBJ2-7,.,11,CASSGPTGQYF,TGTGCCAGCAGCGGACCGACGGGGCAGTACTTC
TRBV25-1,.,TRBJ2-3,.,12,CASSTITDTQYF,TGTGCCAGCAGTACAATCACAGATACGCAGTATTTT
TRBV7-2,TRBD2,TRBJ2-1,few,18,CASSSPWTSGAAGNEQFF,TGTGCCAGCAGCTCACCCTGGACTAGCGGGGCGGCGGGCAATGAGCAGTTCTTC
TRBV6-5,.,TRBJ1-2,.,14,CASNMDSANYGYTF,TGTGCCAGCAATATGGACAGCGCTAACTATGGCTACACCTTC
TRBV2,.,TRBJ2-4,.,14,CASSDAGAKNIQYF,TGTGCCAGCAGTGACGCGGGAGCCAAAAACATTCAGTACTTC
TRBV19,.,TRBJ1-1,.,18,CASSIDRGLRSTNTEAFF,TGTGCCAGTAGTATAGACAGGGGACTTCGCAGTACGAACACTGAAGCTTTCTTT
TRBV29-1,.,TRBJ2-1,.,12,CSPYRQRNEQFF,TGCAGCCCGTACAGGCAGAGGAATGAGCAGTTCTTC
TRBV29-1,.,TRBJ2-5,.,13,CSDLTGDGETQYF,TGCAGCGACCTAACTGGGGATGGGGAGACCCAGTACTTC
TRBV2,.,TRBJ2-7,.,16,CASILGRGEGGNEQYF,TGTGCCAGCATCCTGGGGCGGGGTGAAGGGGGTAACGAGCAGTACTTC
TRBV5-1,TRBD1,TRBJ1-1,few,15,CASSPGGTANTEAFF,TGCGCCAGCAGCCCGGGTGGGACAGCGAACACTGAAGCTTTCTTT
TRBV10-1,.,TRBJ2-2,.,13,CASSELNAGELFF,TGCGCCAGCAGTGAGCTGAACGCCGGGGAGCTGTTTTTT
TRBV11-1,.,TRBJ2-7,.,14,CASSFSAVSYEQYF,TGTGCCAGCAGCTTTTCAGCGGTCTCCTACGAGCAGTACTTC
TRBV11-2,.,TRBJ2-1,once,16,CASSRRGAEPYNEQFF,TGTGCCAGCAGCAGACGCGGAGCGGAGCCCTACAATGAGCAGTTCTTC
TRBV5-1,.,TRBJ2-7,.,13,CASSYLNNYEQYF,TGCGCCAGCAGCTACCTTAATAACTACGAGCAGTACTTC
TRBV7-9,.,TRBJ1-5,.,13,CASSTDENQPQHF,TGTGCCAGCAGCACGGACGAAAATCAGCCCCAGCATTTT
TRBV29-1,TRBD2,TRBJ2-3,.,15,CSVEGTSGTADTQYF,TGCAGCGTTGAGGGGACTAGCGGGACCGCAGATACGCAGTATTTT
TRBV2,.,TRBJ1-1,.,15,CASSKEGRLGTEAFF,TGTGCCAGCAGTAAGGAGGGTCGGTTAGGCACTGAAGCTTTCTTT
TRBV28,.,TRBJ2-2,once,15,CASSLGGEGSGELFF,TGTGCCAGCAGTTTAGGAGGGGAAGGTAGCGGGGAGCTGTTTTTT
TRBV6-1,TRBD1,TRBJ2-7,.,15,CASHPMRQGVGEQYF,TGTGCCAGCCATCCTATGAGACAGGGGGTAGGCGAGCAGTACTTC
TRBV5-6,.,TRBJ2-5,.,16,CASSPWGSNGQETQYF,TGTGCCAGCAGCCCGTGGGGGAGTAACGGACAAGAGACCCAGTACTTC
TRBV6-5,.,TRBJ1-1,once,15,CASSYSNPATTEAFF,TGTGCCAGCAGTTACTCGAACCCAGCCACCACTGAAGCTTTCTTT
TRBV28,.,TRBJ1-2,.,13,CASREGLEYGYTF,TGTGCCAGCAGGGAGGGCCTAGAATATGGCTACACCTTC
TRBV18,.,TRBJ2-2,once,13,CASSPRVAGELFF,TGTGCCAGCTCCCCTCGAGTGGCCGGGGAGCTGTTTTTT
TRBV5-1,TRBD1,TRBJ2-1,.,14,CASSPRDRGNEQFF,TGCGCCAGCAGCCCCCGGGACAGGGGCAATGAGCAGTTCTTC
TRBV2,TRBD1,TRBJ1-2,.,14,CASSLDRGNYGYTF,TGTGCCAGCAGTCTCGACAGGGGGAACTATGGCTACACCTTC
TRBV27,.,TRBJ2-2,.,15,CASGYRRTVTGELFF,TGTGCCAGCGGGTACCGGCGGACAGTAACCGGGGAGCTGTTTTTT
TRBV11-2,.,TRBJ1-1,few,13,CASSPRVNTEAFF,TGTGCCAGCAGCCCTAGGGTGAACACTGAAGCTTTCTTT
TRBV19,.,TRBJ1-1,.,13,CASNGAPRTEAFF,TGTGCCAGTAATGGGGCCCCGAGAACTGAAGCTTTCTTT
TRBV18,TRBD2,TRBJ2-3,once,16,CASSPLLAGMTDTQYF,TGTGCCAGCTCACCTCTTCTAGCGGGGATGACAGATACGCAGTATTTT
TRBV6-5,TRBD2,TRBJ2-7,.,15,CASSSLGLAGYEQYF,TGTGCCAGCAGTTCCCTAGGGCTAGCGGGCTACGAGCAGTACTTC